This T cell receptor beta chain was observed in a study of blood T cells in healthy people across ages. Study results and limitations: Observed TCR beta diversity per million T cells went down as age went up. This fall followed a roughly linear course with age.

Isolated per sample were at least 6 million PBMCs. Primed by a sample-barcoded 5' primer and a J-beta primer mix, a second PCR proceeded for about 7 to 11 cycles. Each of the cDNA molecules was tagged by a template-switch adaptor with 12 random nucleotides. Paired-end reads containing CDR3 totaled no fewer than 3 million for each sample. TCRdb analysed the 5' RACE reads with MiXCR anew, one entry per CDR3 protein. The sample includes about 730,000 distinct CDR3 sequences, roughly two fifths of them seen just once. As regards this clonotype: Its antigen is not known.

Germline CDR1 SEHNR, CDR2 FQNEAQ (reference sequence). Deletions cut 5 bases from V and 1 base from J, with 8 bases between. The CDR3 is 13 residues long. This receptor was obtained from a woman aged 60-75 years in good health. The chain is built from TRBV7-9 and TRBJ1-1; D is ambiguous. The sequenced sample was blood. In nucleotides, the CDR3 is TGTGCCAGCAGCCGCGACGGGAACACTGAAGCTTTCTTT. Encoded protein: CASSRDGNTEAFF. The whole variable domain, remainder taken from reference TRBV7-9 and TRBJ1-1, is DTGVSQNPRHKITKRGQNVTFRCDPISEHNRLYWYRQTLGQGPEFLTYFQNEAQLEKSRLLSDRFSAERPKGSFSTLEIQRTEQGDSAMYLCASSRDGNTEAFFGQGTRLTVV.